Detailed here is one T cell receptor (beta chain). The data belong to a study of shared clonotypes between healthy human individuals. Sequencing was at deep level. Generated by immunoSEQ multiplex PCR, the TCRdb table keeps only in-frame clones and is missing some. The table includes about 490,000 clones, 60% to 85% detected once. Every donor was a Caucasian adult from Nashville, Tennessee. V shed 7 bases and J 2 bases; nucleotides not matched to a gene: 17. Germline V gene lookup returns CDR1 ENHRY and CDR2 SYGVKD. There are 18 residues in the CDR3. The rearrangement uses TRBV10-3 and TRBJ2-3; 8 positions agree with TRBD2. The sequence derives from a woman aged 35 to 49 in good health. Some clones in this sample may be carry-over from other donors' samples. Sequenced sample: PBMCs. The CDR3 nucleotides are TGTGCCATCACCAGGACTAGCCTGCACATCGCAAACACAGATACGCAGTATTTT. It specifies CAITRTSLHIANTDTQYF.